This is a list of T cell receptor beta chains from one sample in a study of type 1 regulatory T cells. These TCRs are of unknown antigen specificity. TCRdb analysed the reads with MiXCR anew, one entry per CDR3 protein. The table has about 65,000 distinct CDR3 sequences, about 50% seen once. Material: cultured non-Tr1 T cells, either the whole culture or a sorted T cell fraction (not recorded which). These receptors were collected from a human donor in good health. CDR3s leave out the opening cysteine and the closing phenylalanine or tryptophan. The D gene is left open where the match is weak.

j_gene | v_gene | d_gene | CDR3aa
TRBJ1-2 | TRBV10-3 | NA | AISESYIGGGYT
TRBJ1-1 | TRBV2 | NA | ASSDLGPGGTEAF
TRBJ2-2 | TRBV4-1 | TRBD1 | ASSQEMLDRGPNTGELF
TRBJ1-6 | TRBV20-1 | TRBD1 | SARDRVAYNSPLH
TRBJ2-2 | TRBV5-1 | NA | ASSLDGLTNTGELF
TRBJ2-7 | TRBV27 | NA | ASRARRDSYEQY
TRBJ1-2 | TRBV28 | NA | ASSRRRASGT
TRBJ1-3 | TRBV6-1 | NA | ASSDSWISGNTIY
TRBJ1-3 | TRBV27 | NA | ASSPGQRDSGNTIY
TRBJ2-7 | TRBV7-2 | NA | ASSLTGSPYYEQY
TRBJ1-4 | TRBV7-8 | NA | ASSPMGGLGEKLF
TRBJ2-5 | TRBV6-6 | TRBD2 | ASKSAGGPETQY
TRBJ2-7 | TRBV29-1 | NA | SVAGGSNSLYEQY
TRBJ2-1 | TRBV18 | NA | ASSETSVDEQF
TRBJ2-1 | TRBV3-1 | NA | ASSQGRGEYNEQF
TRBJ1-1 | TRBV30 | NA | AWSGQGVAEAF
TRBJ1-6 | TRBV5-1 | TRBD1 | ASSFRDRGSGPLH
TRBJ2-3 | TRBV29-1 | NA | SVDEGRGTDTQY
TRBJ2-3 | TRBV20-1 | TRBD2 | SAFGLAGYRDTQY
TRBJ1-2 | TRBV12-3/TRBV12-4 | TRBD1 | ASSAQQGAGYGYT
TRBJ2-7 | TRBV6-1 | TRBD2 | ASPPGGLAGGLRNEQY
TRBJ2-7 | TRBV6-1 | TRBD1 | ASSEFQPLWGQSYEQY
TRBJ2-7 | TRBV18 | NA | ASSPGAQGISYEQY
TRBJ2-3 | TRBV9 | TRBD1 | ASSVSTGGTDTQY
TRBJ2-2 | TRBV5-1 | NA | ASSLTRGGGGELF
TRBJ2-1 | TRBV12-3/TRBV12-4 | TRBD1 | ASTMGQEVYNEQF
TRBJ2-2 | TRBV5-5 | NA | ASSLDSYTGELF
TRBJ1-2 | TRBV4-2 | TRBD1 | ASRPGQGSNLYGYT
TRBJ2-7 | TRBV20-1 | NA | RAGASSYEQY
TRBJ2-7 | TRBV6-1 | TRBD1 | ASSSYGTGLFYEQY
TRBJ2-3 | TRBV7-2 | NA | ASSYGPRGYMPDTQY
TRBJ2-3 | TRBV19 | NA | ASRRSQEADTQY
TRBJ2-2 | TRBV2 | NA | ASRGVINTGELF
TRBJ2-1 | TRBV12-3/TRBV12-4 | TRBD1 | ASSLEGTGAKEF
TRBJ1-5 | TRBV2 | NA | ASTRANSNQPQH
TRBJ1-1 | TRBV9 | NA | ASSVVDSFTEAF
TRBJ2-1 | TRBV7-9 | TRBD1 | ASSVGQGTQF
TRBJ1-6 | TRBV27 | TRBD1 | ASSLKGQGDSPLH
TRBJ1-4 | TRBV20-1 | TRBD1 | SGGGQGGEKLF
TRBJ1-4 | TRBV6-1 | TRBD1 | ASSDQGAPEKLF
TRBJ1-6 | TRBV20-1 | TRBD1 | SATPSTGRNSPLH
TRBJ2-5 | TRBV12-3/TRBV12-4 | NA | ASSLARRGLETQY
TRBJ2-7 | TRBV5-1 | TRBD1 | ASSAGTGGNEQY
TRBJ2-2 | TRBV6-6 | NA | ASSYSGANTGELF
TRBJ2-1 | TRBV18 | NA | ASSVPLGGHYNEQF
TRBJ1-6 | TRBV20-1 | NA | SAREGARNSPLH
TRBJ2-1 | TRBV20-1 | TRBD2 | SASGGTLRSYNEQF
TRBJ2-3 | TRBV7-2 | TRBD2 | ASSVAPIAGGPDTQY
TRBJ2-1 | TRBV5-1 | NA | ASSLGHSEGNEQF
TRBJ2-6 | TRBV4-1 | NA | ASSQDRSDFSGANVLT
TRBJ2-5 | TRBV5-4 | NA | ASSLVGLETQY
TRBJ2-2 | TRBV4-1 | NA | ASSQDRLSGELF
TRBJ2-6 | TRBV29-1 | NA | SVEGGDVSGVNVLT
TRBJ2-5 | TRBV7-8 | NA | ASRQGGGQETQY
TRBJ1-3 | TRBV11-2 | TRBD1 | ASSLLGTGAGNTIY
TRBJ2-3 | TRBV3-1 | NA | ASSHSGGDTQY
TRBJ1-6 | TRBV20-1 | TRBD1 | SARKAGGRNSPLH
TRBJ2-7 | TRBV5-8 | NA | ASSLAANTRYEQY
TRBJ2-4 | TRBV4-3 | NA | ASSQVISTLHIQY
TRBJ1-1 | TRBV6-1 | NA | ASKPDGSTEAF